A selection of T cell receptor beta chains follows, all from one sample in a study of blood T cell repertoires in COVID-19. The data were produced by immunoSEQ multiplex PCR, yet TCRdb's version contains in-frame clones alone and is incomplete. The profile shows 110,000 or so clones, roughly 90% of them singletons. The sample taken for sequencing was peripheral blood. The receptor set was obtained from a human donor in a cohort sampled during active COVID-19. The CDR3 runs from the conserved cysteine through the conserved F or W. The D gene is left open where the match is weak. Where a row states a size, it is once, few, many or the class of an expanded clone; other rows omit it.

v_call	j_call	clone_size	cdr3_length	d_call	cdr3_nt	cdr3_aa
TRBV7-6	TRBJ2-3	NA	17	TRBD1	TGTGCCAGCAGCTTAGAAGGGACAGGGTCGGGCACAGATACGCAGTATTTT	CASSLEGTGSGTDTQYF
TRBV5-1	TRBJ2-3	once	16	TRBD1	TGCGCCAGCAGCTTGCCACAGGGGGAGATCGCAGATACGCAGTATTTT	CASSLPQGEIADTQYF
TRBV6-6	TRBJ2-3	NA	16	TRBD1	TGTGCCAGCAGTTACTCTGGCAGGGGGCCCGCAGATACGCAGTATTTT	CASSYSGRGPADTQYF
TRBV10-1	TRBJ2-3	NA	12	NA	TGCGCCAGCAGTGAGCGCGTCGGTACGCAGTATTTT	CASSERVGTQYF
TRBV4-1	TRBJ1-6	few	16	TRBD1	TGCGCCAGCAGCCAAGAACAGGGGGCGCAAAATTCACCCCTCCACTTT	CASSQEQGAQNSPLHF
TRBV7-5	TRBJ2-1	NA	21	NA	TGTGTCAGAAGCTTAGTAATTGGGATTCGGGCAGGAGCGGGAGGTCGCCAAGAGCAGTTCTTC	CVRSLVIGIRAGAGGRQEQFF
TRBV29-1	TRBJ2-3	NA	15	TRBD1	TGCAGCGTTGAAACACGACAGGGTCCAACAGATACGCAGTATTTT	CSVETRQGPTDTQYF
TRBV6-6	TRBJ2-1	NA	12	NA	TGTGCCAGCAGTCCTCCGTACAATGAGCAGTTCTTC	CASSPPYNEQFF
TRBV7-2	TRBJ2-3	NA	16	TRBD2	TGTGCCAGCAGCCCAGGACTAGCGGGGGGCACAGATACGCAGTATTTT	CASSPGLAGGTDTQYF
TRBV14	TRBJ2-5	NA	15	NA	TGTGCCAGCAGCCCGTTCGGAGTAGCCCCAGAGACCCAGTACTTC	CASSPFGVAPETQYF
TRBV10-1	TRBJ2-1	NA	15	TRBD2	TGCGCCAGCAGTGAACGGTTAGCGGGGTATAATGAGCAGTTCTTC	CASSERLAGYNEQFF
TRBV18	TRBJ1-5	few	14	TRBD1	TGTGCCAGCTCACGGGGACAGGGGAATCAGCCCCAGCATTTT	CASSRGQGNQPQHF
TRBV2	TRBJ1-4	NA	14	NA	TGTGCCAGCCGCAAACAGGTCTATAATGAAAAACTGTTTTTT	CASRKQVYNEKLFF
TRBV7-7	TRBJ2-2	NA	16	TRBD2	TGTGCCAGCAGCTGGGGAGCGGGAGACAACACCGGGGAGCTGTTTTTT	CASSWGAGDNTGELFF
TRBV5-1	TRBJ1-2	NA	16	NA	TGCGCCAGCAGCTCCCCTCCCGCAGGGGTAAACTATGGCTACACCTTC	CASSSPPAGVNYGYTF
TRBV28	TRBJ2-7	NA	17	NA	TGTGCCAGCAGCGGGGTAGTTGGGAAGGTTTTCTCCTACGAGCAGTACTTC	CASSGVVGKVFSYEQYF
TRBV25-1	TRBJ2-7	NA	14	TRBD1	TGTGCCAGCAGTGGACCCGGGACAGTCCACGAGCAGTACTTC	CASSGPGTVHEQYF
TRBV20-1	TRBJ2-7	NA	11	NA	TGCAGTACTCAACCCCTTCTCGAGCAGTACTTC	CSTQPLLEQYF
TRBV27	TRBJ2-1	NA	15	NA	TGTGCCAGCAGTTTAGAGAGCGCACCCTACAATGAGCAGTTCTTC	CASSLESAPYNEQFF
TRBV5-5	TRBJ2-3	NA	16	TRBD2	TGTGCCAGCAGCCCGAGGACTAGCGGGAGGCGGGATACGCAGTATTTT	CASSPRTSGRRDTQYF
TRBV5-1	TRBJ2-1	once	14	NA	TGCGCCAGCAGCTACTCGACTAGTCGCAATGAGCAGTTCTTC	CASSYSTSRNEQFF
TRBV12-3/TRBV12-4	TRBJ2-2	NA	12	NA	TGTGCCAGCAACATGGGCCCCGGGGAGCTGTTTTTT	CASNMGPGELFF